This T cell receptor (beta chain) was documented in a study of control samples from healthy donors and cancer patients. Sequenced by immunoSEQ multiplex PCR; TCRdb stores in-frame clones only, minus some. Of approximately 150,000 clones listed, 91% were seen once; the top ten hold 2% to 2.5%. V lost 4 bases and J lost 6; bases outside the gene matches: 9. The length of the CDR3 is 16 residues. The germline gives CDR1 SGHAT, CDR2 FQDESV (reference sequence). The clonotype comes from a woman between 40 and 55 years old in good health. The sample consisted of blood. The chain couples TRBV11-1 to TRBJ2-2, with 9 nucleotides matching TRBD2. The DNA for the CDR3 is TGTGCCAGCAGCTCGTCCGGGACTAGCTGGGCCGGGGAGCTGTTTTTT. This encodes CASSSSGTSWAGELFF.